This T cell receptor beta chain was recovered during a study of blood T cells in healthy people across ages (dated by TCRdb to between 2014 and 2017). Describing the broader study: Template switching captured roughly one uniquely barcoded TCR beta cDNA molecule per two T cells in model experiments. To avoid experimental bias, donors of different ages were spread randomly across the sequencing lanes. The donors were divided into four age groups: young (average about 15 years), middle-aged (about 40), aged (about 61) and long-lived (roughly 82). Using deep sequencing normalized with unique cDNA molecular identifiers, the study measured how TCR beta repertoire diversity changes with age. Two additional independent replicas of 1 million unique cDNA reads from the same blood draw were analyzed for two donors (one aged 18 to 30 and one aged 80 or older). Findings and caveats that apply to the study as a whole: Because profiling used bulk unsorted PBMCs, naive and antigen-experienced compartments could not be compared conclusively. Observed TCR beta diversity correlated strongly with the percentage of naive T cells measured by flow cytometry. Total diversity estimates from one million sequenced T cells were considered lower bounds and underestimates. Compared with the aged group, more naive CD4+ T cells, fewer expanded clones and increased TCR diversity were shown by the long-lived group, suggesting age selection. As age increased, observed TCR beta diversity per million T cells dropped in a roughly linear way, and a significant reduction was already evident by age about 36. Because donor CMV infection status was unknown, age-related changes in expanded clonotypes were potentially confounded.

The roughly 37 donors, aged about 6 to 100 years, were systemically healthy Caucasian individuals from Russia. Each donor gave 8 to 10 milliliters of peripheral blood, drawn into EDTA-treated Vacutainer tubes. Ficoll-Paque density-gradient centrifugation was used to isolate PBMCs, with at least 7 million obtained per sample. Trizol reagent was used to extract total RNA from PBMCs, with at least 5 micrograms per sample. For every donor, flow cytometry on a PBMC aliquot measured the percentage of naive CD45RAhigh/CD27high T cells. The library came from 5' RACE. TCRdb lists the instrument as Illumina HiSeq 2500. A second PCR of about 7 to 12 cycles was run with a J-beta primer mix and a sample-barcoded 5' primer. Each TCR beta cDNA molecule received a unique molecular identifier from a template-switch 5' adaptor carrying 12 random nucleotides. Each sample yielded at least 2.5 million CDR3-containing paired-end reads. First-strand cDNA was synthesized from all RNA with the Mint cDNA synthesis kit, primed by a TRBC-specific oligonucleotide. All cDNA was treated with uracil-DNA glycosylase and then went through a first 18-cycle PCR with the universal primers M1SS and BC2_uni_R. The paper's data handling went like this. For normalization, 1 million high-quality reads, each with a distinct molecular identifier, were randomly selected from each sample. Reads with shared molecular identifiers were discarded instead of being binned into consensus sequences. MiTCR, with a Q25 quality threshold and the strictest error-elimination algorithm, was used for CDR3 identification, clonotype clustering and error correction. A nonparametric unseen species model with Euler transformation was used to estimate lower-bound total TCR beta diversity. The raw public data were reprocessed by TCRdb itself: fastp quality trimming at Q25, MiXCR clonotype calling, in-frame beta chains only. Entries are consolidated by CDR3 protein sequence, retaining the most common genes and DNA. The V and J calls and clone size come from TCRdb's table, not from the authors' own analysis. The sample includes about 1,600,000 distinct CDR3 sequences, with roughly 45% observed a single time. Under 8% of the sample comes from the top ten.

The CDR3, cysteine through phenylalanine, is 13 amino acids long. Kept here is only the CDR3 DNA, which spans 39 bases and is read in frame from base 1. Trimming takes 2 bases from V and 1 base from J, and the germline ends sit 9 bases apart. CDR1 DFQATT and CDR2 SNEGSKA were looked up in the germline V gene (reference sequence). To note about this clonotype: The antigen it binds to is not known. Per-base qualities were not stored, and no clone one base away is much larger.

The source material was blood. The clonotype comes from a woman younger than 35 in good health. The chain uses TRBV20-1 and TRBJ2-7, and perhaps TRBD1 as D gene, on 6 matching bases. The base sequence is TGCAGTGCTAGAACAGGGACATCCTACGAGCAGTACTTC. It translates to CSARTGTSYEQYF.